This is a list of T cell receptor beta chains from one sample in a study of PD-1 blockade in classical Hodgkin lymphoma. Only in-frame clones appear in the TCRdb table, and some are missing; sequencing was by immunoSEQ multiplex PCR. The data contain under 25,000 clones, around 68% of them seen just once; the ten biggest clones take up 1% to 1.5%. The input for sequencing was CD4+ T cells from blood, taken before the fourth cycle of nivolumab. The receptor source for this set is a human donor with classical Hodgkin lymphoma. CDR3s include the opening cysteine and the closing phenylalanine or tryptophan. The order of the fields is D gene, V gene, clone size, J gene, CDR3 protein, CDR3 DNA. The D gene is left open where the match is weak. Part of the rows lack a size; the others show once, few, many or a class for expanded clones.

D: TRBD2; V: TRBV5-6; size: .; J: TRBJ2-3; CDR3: CASSFSSGGTQYF; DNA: TGTGCCAGCAGCTTCTCTAGCGGGGGTACGCAGTATTTT
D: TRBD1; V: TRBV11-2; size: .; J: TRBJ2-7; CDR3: CASSLLLDRGHSYEQYF; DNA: TGTGCCAGCAGCTTATTATTGGACAGGGGGCATTCCTACGAGCAGTACTTC
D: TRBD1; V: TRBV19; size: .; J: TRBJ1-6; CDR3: CASRGQAGENSPLHF; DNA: TGTGCCAGTAGGGGACAGGCGGGTGAAAATTCACCCCTCCACTTT
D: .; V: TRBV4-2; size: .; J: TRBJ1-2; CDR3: CASSQAATDSNYGYTF; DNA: TGTGCCAGCAGCCAAGCCGCGACTGATTCTAACTATGGCTACACCTTC
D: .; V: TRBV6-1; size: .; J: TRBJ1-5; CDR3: CASTGGGLGNQPQHF; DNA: TGTGCCAGCACCGGAGGGGGGCTTGGGAATCAGCCCCAGCATTTT
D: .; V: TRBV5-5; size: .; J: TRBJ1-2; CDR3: CASSLGRGYGYTF; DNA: TGTGCCAGCAGCTTAGGCAGAGGCTATGGCTACACCTTC
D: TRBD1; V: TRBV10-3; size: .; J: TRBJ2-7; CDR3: CAISSGTGLYEQYF; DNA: TGTGCCATCAGTTCCGGGACAGGGTTATACGAGCAGTACTTC
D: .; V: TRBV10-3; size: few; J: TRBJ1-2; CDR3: CAISEPQGRGYGYTF; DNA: TGTGCCATCAGTGAACCCCAGGGGCGCGGGTATGGCTACACCTTC
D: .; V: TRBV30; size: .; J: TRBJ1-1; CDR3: CAWSGQGIEAFF; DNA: TGTGCCTGGAGTGGTCAGGGAATTGAAGCTTTCTTT
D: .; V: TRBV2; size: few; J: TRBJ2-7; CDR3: CASNRLLNEQYF; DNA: TGTGCCAGCAATCGTCTCCTTAACGAGCAGTACTTC
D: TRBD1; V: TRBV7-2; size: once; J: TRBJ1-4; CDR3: CASSPIWGQQGIEKLFF; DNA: TGTGCCAGCAGCCCGATCTGGGGACAGCAAGGGATTGAAAAACTGTTTTTT
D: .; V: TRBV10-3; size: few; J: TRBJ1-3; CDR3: CAISQIITGSSGNTIYF; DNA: TGTGCCATCAGCCAAATAATCACAGGGAGCTCTGGAAACACCATATATTTT
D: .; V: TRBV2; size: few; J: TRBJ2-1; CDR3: CASLGNEQFF; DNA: TGTGCCAGCTTGGGTAATGAGCAGTTCTTC
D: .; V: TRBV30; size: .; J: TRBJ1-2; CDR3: CAWRRNLDGYTF; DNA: TGTGCCTGGAGGCGGAATTTGGATGGCTACACCTTC
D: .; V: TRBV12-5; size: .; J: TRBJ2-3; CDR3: CASGHRDTQYF; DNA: TGTGCTAGTGGCCATCGGGATACGCAGTATTTT
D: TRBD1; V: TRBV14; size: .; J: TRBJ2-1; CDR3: CASSRDRGRYNEQFF; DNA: TGTGCCAGCAGCCGCGACAGGGGAAGATACAATGAGCAGTTCTTC
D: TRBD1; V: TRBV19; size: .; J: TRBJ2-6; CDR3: CASSRDSSGANVLTF; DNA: TGTGCCAGTAGTAGGGACAGCTCCGGGGCCAACGTCCTGACTTTC
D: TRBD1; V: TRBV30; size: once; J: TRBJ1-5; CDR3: CAWSTGQGVGNQPQHF; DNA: TGTGCCTGGAGTACCGGACAGGGAGTTGGCAATCAGCCCCAGCATTTT
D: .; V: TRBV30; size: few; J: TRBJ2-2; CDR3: CAWRRLQKTGELFF; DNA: TGTGCCTGGAGGCGGCTCCAGAAAACCGGGGAGCTGTTTTTT
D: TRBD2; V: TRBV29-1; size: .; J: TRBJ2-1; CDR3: CSVEPPAGGNEQFF; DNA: TGCAGCGTTGAACCCCCAGCGGGGGGCAATGAGCAGTTCTTC
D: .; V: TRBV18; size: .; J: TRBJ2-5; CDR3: CASSPSGQGTLETQYF; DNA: TGTGCCAGCTCACCCAGCGGGCAGGGGACACTAGAGACCCAGTACTTC
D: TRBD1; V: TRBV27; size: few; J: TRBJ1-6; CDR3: CASRLQGARNSPLHF; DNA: TGTGCCAGCAGGTTACAGGGGGCCCGTAATTCACCCCTCCACTTT
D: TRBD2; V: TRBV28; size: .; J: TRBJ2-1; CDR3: CASRLLAAYNEQFF; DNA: TGTGCCAGCAGATTACTAGCGGCCTACAATGAGCAGTTCTTC
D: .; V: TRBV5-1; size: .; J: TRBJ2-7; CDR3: CASSLDISYEQYF; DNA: TGCGCCAGCAGCTTGGACATATCCTACGAGCAGTACTTC
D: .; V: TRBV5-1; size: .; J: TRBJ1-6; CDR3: CASSLVTASNSPLHF; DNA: TGCGCCAGCAGCTTGGTTACGGCAAGCAATTCACCCCTCCACTTT
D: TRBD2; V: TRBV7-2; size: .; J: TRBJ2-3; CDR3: CASSQQGSSGGRTDTQYF; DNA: TGTGCCAGCAGTCAACAAGGATCCAGCGGGGGGCGCACAGATACGCAGTATTTT
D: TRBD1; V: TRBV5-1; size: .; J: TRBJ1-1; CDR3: CASKPFTGGTEAFF; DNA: TGCGCCAGCAAACCTTTCACAGGGGGCACTGAAGCTTTCTTT
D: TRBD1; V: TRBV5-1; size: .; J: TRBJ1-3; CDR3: CASSIQGAGNTIYF; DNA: TGCGCCAGCAGTATACAGGGGGCTGGAAACACCATATATTTT
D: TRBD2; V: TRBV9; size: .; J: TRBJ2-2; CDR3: CASSVASGGVGTGELFF; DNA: TGTGCCAGCAGCGTAGCTAGCGGGGGGGTTGGGACCGGGGAGCTGTTTTTT
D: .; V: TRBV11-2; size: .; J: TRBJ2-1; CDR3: CASSPGVNNEQFF; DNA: TGTGCCAGCAGCCCCGGGGTTAACAATGAGCAGTTCTTC
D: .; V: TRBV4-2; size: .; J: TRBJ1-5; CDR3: CASSQTGSNQPQHF; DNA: TGTGCCAGCAGTCAAACAGGTAGCAATCAGCCCCAGCATTTT
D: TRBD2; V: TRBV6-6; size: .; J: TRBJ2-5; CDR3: CASSGPTSAQETQYF; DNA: TGTGCCAGCAGTGGACCGACTAGCGCTCAAGAGACCCAGTACTTC
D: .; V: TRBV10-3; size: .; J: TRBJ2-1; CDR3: CAISRGSGYNEQFF; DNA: TGTGCCATCAGTAGGGGGTCGGGATACAATGAGCAGTTCTTC
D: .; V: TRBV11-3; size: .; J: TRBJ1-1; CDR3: CASSLGRNTEAFF; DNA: TGTGCCAGCAGCTTGGGTCGGAACACTGAAGCTTTCTTT
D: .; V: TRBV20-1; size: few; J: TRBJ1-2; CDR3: CSADYGYTF; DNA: TGCAGTGCCGACTATGGCTACACCTTC
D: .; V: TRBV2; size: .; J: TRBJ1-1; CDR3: CASSGLPNTEAFF; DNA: TGTGCCAGCAGTGGCTTACCGAACACTGAAGCTTTCTTT
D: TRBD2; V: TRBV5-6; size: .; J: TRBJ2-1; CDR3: CASSWRLAGQGNEQFF; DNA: TGTGCCAGCAGCTGGAGACTAGCGGGGCAGGGAAATGAGCAGTTCTTC
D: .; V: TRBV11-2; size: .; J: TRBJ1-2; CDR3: CASSLDLGGLYGYTF; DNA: TGTGCCAGCAGCTTAGATCTGGGGGGGTTATATGGCTACACCTTC
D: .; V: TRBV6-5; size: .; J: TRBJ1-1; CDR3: CASIPLAGLNTEAFF; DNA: TGTGCCAGCATACCCCTGGCAGGGCTCAACACTGAAGCTTTCTTT
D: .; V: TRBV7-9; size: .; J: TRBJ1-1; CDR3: CASSLASGYRTEAFF; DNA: TGTGCCAGCAGCTTAGCGTCGGGTTATCGGACTGAAGCTTTCTTT
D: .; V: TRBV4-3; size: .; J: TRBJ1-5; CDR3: CASSQEAGPNQPQHF; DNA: TGCGCCAGCAGCCAAGAGGCTGGGCCTAATCAGCCCCAGCATTTT
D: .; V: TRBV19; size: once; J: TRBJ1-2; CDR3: CASTQGSTGYTF; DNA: TGTGCCAGTACTCAGGGGTCAACTGGCTACACCTTC
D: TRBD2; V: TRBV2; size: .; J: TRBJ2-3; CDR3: CASSGLAYSTDTQYF; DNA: TGTGCCAGCAGTGGACTAGCATATAGCACAGATACGCAGTATTTT
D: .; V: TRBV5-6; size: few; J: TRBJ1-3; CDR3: CASSLGAGAGNTIYF; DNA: TGTGCCAGCAGCTTGGGGGCAGGGGCTGGAAACACCATATATTTT
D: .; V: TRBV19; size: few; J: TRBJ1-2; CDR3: CASSTTWFSNYGYTF; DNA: TGTGCCAGTAGTACTACCTGGTTCTCCAACTATGGCTACACCTTC
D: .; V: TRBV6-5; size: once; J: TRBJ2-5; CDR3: CASSLPPTQYF; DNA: TGTGCCAGCAGTTTACCTCCGACCCAGTACTTC
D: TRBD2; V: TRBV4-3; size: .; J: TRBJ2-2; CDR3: CASSQEPPGLAGNTGELFF; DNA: TGCGCCAGCAGCCAAGAACCCCCCGGACTAGCCGGGAACACCGGGGAGCTGTTTTTT
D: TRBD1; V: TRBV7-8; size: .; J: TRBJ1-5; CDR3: CASRADRGAQPQHF; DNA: TGTGCCAGCAGGGCGGACAGGGGGGCTCAGCCCCAGCATTTT
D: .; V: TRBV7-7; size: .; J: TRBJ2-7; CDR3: CASSRDLSSYEQYF; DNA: TGTGCTAGCAGTAGAGATCTCAGCTCCTACGAGCAGTACTTC
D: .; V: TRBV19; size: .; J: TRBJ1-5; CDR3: CASSILGPGNQPQHF; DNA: TGTGCCAGTAGTATATTGGGACCGGGCAATCAGCCCCAGCATTTT
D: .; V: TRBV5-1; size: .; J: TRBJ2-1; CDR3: CASSLSNGGLYNEQFF; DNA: TGCGCCAGCAGCTTGTCAAATGGGGGTCTCTACAATGAGCAGTTCTTC
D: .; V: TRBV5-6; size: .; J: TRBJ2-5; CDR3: CASSKGGRQETQYF; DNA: TGTGCCAGCAGCAAAGGGGGACGCCAAGAGACCCAGTACTTC
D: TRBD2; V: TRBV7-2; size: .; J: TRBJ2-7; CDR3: CASSSNGGAFYEQYF; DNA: TGTGCCAGCAGCTCCAACGGGGGGGCCTTTTACGAGCAGTACTTC